This T cell receptor (beta chain) was sequenced in a study of blood T cells in healthy people across ages. In regard to this clonotype: Its target is unknown.

For the second PCR, which ran for about 6 to 11 cycles, a sample-barcoded 5' primer and a J-beta primer mix were used. Using its own MiXCR run on the 5' RACE reads, TCRdb lists one record per CDR3 protein. Seen here are more than 450,000 distinct CDR3 sequences, roughly a quarter observed once, and the top ten hold 3% to 4%. Study-wide points: Unsorted PBMCs prevented conclusive naive versus antigen-experienced comparison.

With 5 bases removed from V and 8 bases from J, the gap between germline ends came to 15 bases. The CDR3 totals 13 residues. Germline V lookup: CDR1 ENHRY, CDR2 SYGVKD. In addition, the sample was reused for a study of T cells of mothers and their children. That study adds: According to the study, all extracted RNA entered cDNA synthesis at around 1.6 ug per 15 ul.

The sequenced sample consisted of blood. This chain connects TRBV10-3 to TRBJ1-2; maybe TRBD1 (6 bases). This TCR was sampled from a boy aged 2 to 10 in good health. The CDR3 spells CAISKQEGEGYTF. CDR3 nucleotide sequence: TGTGCCATCAGTAAACAGGAGGGGGAAGGCTACACCTTC.